Presented here are 2 T cell receptor beta chains from one specimen sequenced in a study of T cell repertoires in cytomegalovirus infection. TCRdb itself ran the reads through MiXCR, one entry per CDR3 protein. The table records about 460,000 distinct CDR3 sequences, roughly 12% of them present only once. The material sequenced was PBMCs. These receptors were obtained from a human donor in good health (CMV status not recorded). Some clones in this sample may be carry-over from other donors' samples.

This clonotype was detected ten times or more. J is TRBJ2-5 and V is TRBV12-3 or TRBV12-4, with D maybe TRBD2 (7 bases). The length of the CDR3 is 15 residues. The ends were cut back, 7 bases at V and 0 bases at J, with 15 bases in the middle. The CDR3 DNA follows: TGTGCCAGCACCCCTGAGGGGGGGCACCAAGAGACCCAGTACTTC. Its translation is CASTPEGGHQETQYF.

This clonotype was seen a few times. The chain has TRBV2 and TRBJ2-1; 12 bases agree with TRBD1. The germline V gene encodes CDR1 SNHLY and CDR2 FYNNEI. The CDR3 covers 14 residues. V lost 9 bases to trimming and J lost 7 bases; unmatched junction nucleotides: 7. DNA of the CDR3: TGTGCCAGTACACGGGACAGGGGGCAGAATGAGCAGTTCTTC. Its translation is CASTRDRGQNEQFF. The whole variable domain, remainder taken from reference TRBV2 and TRBJ2-1, is EPEVTQTPSHQVTQMGQEVILRCVPISNHLYFYWYRQILGQKVEFLVSFYNNEISEKSEIFDDQFSVERPDGSNFTLKIRSTKLEDSAMYFCASTRDRGQNEQFFGPGTRLTVL.